This T cell receptor beta chain derives from a study of blood T cell repertoires in COVID-19. Study information: COVID-19 samples collected from the United States, Italy and Spain covered acute and convalescent phases. PBMCs, B-cell-depleted T cells, or T cells provided the cDNA or gDNA that made up the material.

Original handling: Amplification with reference gene primers provided the estimates of nucleated cell counts. TCRdb keeps only in-frame clones here, not all; method: immunoSEQ multiplex PCR. Clone size and V and J calls were adopted from that table, with D and trimming inferred from the DNA. The table records roughly 180,000 clones, approximately 87% of them present only once. This CDR3 region has 14 residues. Per germline, CDR1 MNHEY and CDR2 SVGEGT. V shed 2 bases and J 4 bases; nucleotides not matched to a gene: 4. This receptor was obtained from a man aged 65 to 85 with active or convalescent COVID-19. The specimen sequenced was peripheral blood. This sequence joins TRBV6-2 or TRBV6-3 and TRBJ2-7, with TRBD1 matching 8 bases. DNA of the CDR3: TGTGCCAGCAGTTACGCAGGGGGCCGTTACGAGCAGTACTTC. Protein sequence: CASSYAGGRYEQYF.